This passage covers 18 T cell receptor beta chains from one sample sequenced in a study of lymphopenia after photon versus proton radiotherapy. The protocol was immunoSEQ multiplex PCR, while the TCRdb copy is restricted to in-frame clones and leaves out a portion. This table holds approximately 80,000 clones, over 70% found once. The sample in question was peripheral blood, obtained from a patient treated with proton-based radiotherapy. The receptor source for this set is a man in his fifties or sixties with pancreatic cancer.

CDR3 DNA sequence: TGTGCCAGCAGCACAAGGGACAGATACACTGAAGCTTTCTTT. This translates into CASSTRDRYTEAFF. The J gene is TRBJ1-1, the V gene TRBV7-2, with 7 bases aligning to TRBD1. The CDR3 contains 14 residues. Germline V gene lookup returns CDR1 SGHTA and CDR2 FQGNSA. With V trimmed by 5 bases and J by 3 bases, 6 bases remained unmatched. Combining the CDR3 with reference TRBV7-2 and TRBJ1-1 gives the whole variable domain GAGVSQSPSNKVTEKGKDVELRCDPISGHTALYWYRQSLGQGLEFLIYFQGNSAPDKSGLPSDRFSAERTGGSVSTLTIQRTQQEDSAVYLCASSTRDRYTEAFFGQGTRLTVV.

The genes are TRBV7-9 and TRBJ2-7; D is perhaps TRBD1 (5 bases). Trimming stripped 5 bases from V and 2 bases from J, with 16 bases between. The germline V gene encodes CDR1 SEHNR and CDR2 FQNEAQ (reference sequence). The CDR3 extends over 15 amino acids. The CDR3 DNA follows: TGTGCCAGCAGCACGATGGGGCAGTGGGCCTACGAGCAGTACTTC. Protein: CASSTMGQWAYEQYF.

This clone appeared a few times. This chain joins TRBV5-4 and TRBJ2-7; 9 bases map to TRBD1. After removal of 2 bases from V and 3 bases from J, the junction contained 3 bases not matched to a gene. Germline assignment: CDR1 SGHNT and CDR2 YYREEE (reference sequence). CDR3 length equals 14 residues. The CDR3 DNA follows: TGTGCCAGCAGCTTCCCGGACAGGGGCTACGAGCAGTACTTC. Its protein is CASSFPDRGYEQYF.

V is TRBV2 and J is TRBJ2-7, with D uncertain. The V gene lost 7 bases and the J gene lost 0 bases, with 7 bases spanning the gap. CDR1 is SNHLY and CDR2 is FYNNEI in the germline V gene. The CDR3 has 12 amino acids. CDR3 sequence: CASIGPSYEQYF. CDR3 bases: TGTGCCAGCATCGGCCCCTCCTACGAGCAGTACTTC.

V is TRBV7-2 and J is TRBJ1-5, with D perhaps TRBD1 (5 bases). V was shortened by 5 bases and J by 3 bases, with 11 bases between the two germline ends. The germline gives CDR1 SGHTA, CDR2 FQGNSA. This CDR3 is built from 14 residues. CDR3 in amino acids: CASSLGQLNQPQHF. As DNA, the CDR3 is TGTGCCAGCAGCCTAGGACAACTCAATCAGCCCCAGCATTTT.

This clone was detected once. CDR3 bases: TGTGCCAGCAGTGAAACCCCTGGTCCGAATCAGCCCCAGCATTTT. Translating gives CASSETPGPNQPQHF. V usage is TRBV6-1 and J usage is TRBJ1-5; no reliable D call. Trimming pared 2 bases from V and 4 bases from J, leaving 12 bases between. This CDR3 is 15 amino acids long. The V gene's germline CDR1 is MNHNS and CDR2 SASEGT.

The CDR3 DNA reads as TGTGCCAGCAGCCCCAGAAGGGGCTTGGGCACAGATACGCAGTATTTT. Its protein product is CASSPRRGLGTDTQYF. This rearrangement joins TRBV7-8 to TRBJ2-3, with D perhaps matching TRBD1 (5 bases). This CDR3 spans 16 amino acids. V lost 5 bases and J 1 base, leaving 16 bases between the germline ends. Germline CDR1 reads SGHVS; CDR2 reads FQNEAQ.

This chain uses TRBV7-2 with TRBJ1-3, with 10 bases that match TRBD1. Unmatched junction bases numbered 10, after V lost 4 bases and J lost 4 bases. Per the germline V gene, CDR1 is SGHTA and CDR2 is FQGNSA. The CDR3 length is 17 residues. The CDR3 region is CASSYQPGTGDGNTIYF. The CDR3 DNA is TGTGCCAGCAGCTACCAACCCGGGACAGGGGACGGAAACACCATATATTTT.

The chain recombines TRBV28 with TRBJ2-2; 9 bases fit TRBD2. Germline trimming cut 5 bases from V and 3 bases from J; bases unmatched to any gene: 4. Germline CDR1 MDHEN, CDR2 SYDVKM. The CDR3 covers 15 residues. CDR3 nucleotides: TGTGCCAGCAGTCCTCGACTAGCGGACACCGGGGAGCTGTTTTTT. Encoded protein: CASSPRLADTGELFF.

The chain has TRBV9 and TRBJ2-1; 15 bases match TRBD2. Germline-derived CDR1 and CDR2 are SGDLS and YYNGEE. The CDR3 covers 16 residues. The ends lost 3 bases at V and 9 bases at J; junction bases unmatched: 7. CDR3 residues: CASSAWGTSGRIEQFF. CDR3 DNA sequence: TGTGCCAGCAGCGCCTGGGGGACTAGCGGGAGGATTGAGCAGTTCTTC.

The chain couples TRBV19 to TRBJ2-2; D is possibly TRBD2 (6 bases). The germline V gene has CDR1 LNHDA and CDR2 SQIVND (reference sequence). The CDR3 covers 16 residues. The V gene lost 5 bases and the J gene lost 5 bases, with 18 bases spanning the gap. The CDR3 protein is CASSARLASGTGELFF. CDR3 bases: TGTGCCAGTAGTGCACGGCTAGCGTCGGGAACCGGGGAGCTGTTTTTT.

This clone appeared a few times. The genes are TRBV5-4 and TRBJ2-2, with D perhaps matching TRBD2 (5 bases). V lost 7 bases and J 9 bases, leaving 16 bases between the germline ends. There are 13 residues in the CDR3. The V gene's germline CDR1 is SGHNT and CDR2 YYREEE (reference sequence). The CDR3 region is CASRRTDQRELFF. In DNA, the CDR3 is TGTGCCAGCCGTAGGACTGATCAAAGGGAGCTGTTTTTT.

The rearrangement joins TRBV19 to TRBJ2-5, with D perhaps TRBD2 (6 bases). V shed 2 bases and J shed 1 base, with 17 bases lying between them. Germline CDR1 is LNHDA and CDR2 is SQIVND (reference sequence). The CDR3 loop spans 17 amino acids. The CDR3 loop is CASSISGGSNPQETQYF. As DNA, the CDR3 is TGTGCCAGTAGTATAAGTGGAGGGAGCAACCCCCAAGAGACCCAGTACTTC.

This clone was detected once. V and J are TRBV28 and TRBJ2-4; 8 bases align to TRBD2. Germline V gene data show CDR1 as MDHEN and CDR2 as SYDVKM. V lost 7 bases, J lost 4 bases, and 9 bases stayed unmatched. This CDR3 spans 15 amino acids. CDR3 in amino acids: CASTFGGGGKNIQYF. CDR3 bases: TGTGCCAGCACCTTTGGAGGCGGGGGGAAAAACATTCAGTACTTC.

This clone was observed a handful of times. The junction shows a germline mismatch at one end, possibly a read error. J is TRBJ1-3 and V is TRBV7-7; D not resolved. Germline CDR1 and CDR2: SSHAT and FNYEAQ (reference sequence). This CDR3 has 15 residues. CDR3 protein: CASSLSLGPGNTIYF. CDR3 nucleotides: TGTGCTAGCAGCTTGTCACTAGGTCCTGGAAACACCATATATTTT.

The chain is built from TRBV11-2 and TRBJ2-1; D is possibly TRBD2 (5 bases). The CDR3 is 14 amino acids. Germline V gives CDR1 SGHAT, CDR2 FQNNGV. V was cut by 0 bases and J by 6 bases, with 9 bases left in between. This CDR3 reads CASSLEVGANEQFF. The CDR3 region has the DNA TGTGCCAGCAGCTTAGAGGTGGGAGCCAATGAGCAGTTCTTC.

The chain couples TRBV29-1 to TRBJ2-3, with D unresolved. The CDR3 is 17 amino acids. V was clipped by 0 bases and J by 2 bases, with 18 bases between them. Germline-derived CDR1 and CDR2 are SQVTM and ANQGSEA. The DNA for the CDR3 is TGCAGCGTTGAAGATCCCTCGACCCGGGCCAACACAGATACGCAGTATTTT. Residues: CSVEDPSTRANTDTQYF.

V and J are TRBV28 and TRBJ2-1; D may be TRBD1 or TRBD2 (6 bases each). The ends were cut back, 3 bases at V and 5 bases at J, with 14 bases in the middle. CDR1 is MDHEN and CDR2 is SYDVKM in the germline V gene. This CDR3 region has 15 residues. The CDR3 DNA sequence: TGTGCCAGCAGTTTGTCGGGGGCCCAGGACAATGAGCAGTTCTTC. Translation gives CASSLSGAQDNEQFF. Together with reference TRBV28 and TRBJ2-1, the CDR3 gives the full variable domain: DVKVTQSSRYLVKRTGEKVFLECVQDMDHENMFWYRQDPGLGLRLIYFSYDVKMKEKGDIPEGYSVSREKKERFSLILESASTNQTSMYLCASSLSGAQDNEQFFGPGTRLTVL.